This TCR beta chain was sequenced in a study of blood T cells in healthy people across ages. This CDR3 region has 17 residues. Germline V gives CDR1 LNHNV, CDR2 YYDKDF (reference sequence). V was pared by 0 bases and J by 0 bases, with 12 bases between. It was with a sample-barcoded 5' primer and a J-beta primer mix that a second PCR of roughly 7 to 12 cycles was run. TCRdb re-derived calls from the 5' RACE reads in MiXCR, one entry per CDR3 protein. In the table there are around 700,000 distinct CDR3 sequences, approximately 25% of which are singletons. The same sample was also studied in work on T cells of mothers and their children. As that study records: Added by the second PCR's M1S primer were sample barcodes and 2-4 random nucleotides.

The TCR comes from a boy younger than 18 in good health. V gene TRBV15 combines with J gene TRBJ2-1; weak D call: TRBD2 (6 bases). The specimen was blood. The CDR3: CATSRERDGSSYNEQFF. The DNA of the CDR3 is TGTGCCACCAGCAGAGAGAGGGACGGGAGCTCCTACAATGAGCAGTTCTTC.